The subject of this entry is one TCR beta chain. Sequencing used immunoSEQ multiplex PCR; TCRdb keeps in-frame clones, though not all of them. The data hold tens of thousands of clones, with 93% observed a single time. The data stem from a study of technical replicates of blood from several donors. Germline CDR1 reads LNHDA; CDR2 reads SQIVND (reference sequence). The CDR3 sequence is 16 residues long. V shed 4 bases and J shed 4 bases, with 17 bases lying between them. The sequence derives from a human donor in good health. The sample was T cells isolated from PBMCs. The V call is TRBV19, the J call TRBJ2-4, with a tentative D call TRBD1 (5 bases). The CDR3 sequence is CASSTSPLRGKNIQYF. CDR3 nucleotide sequence: TGTGCCAGTAGTACCTCACCTTTAAGGGGTAAAAACATTCAGTACTTC.